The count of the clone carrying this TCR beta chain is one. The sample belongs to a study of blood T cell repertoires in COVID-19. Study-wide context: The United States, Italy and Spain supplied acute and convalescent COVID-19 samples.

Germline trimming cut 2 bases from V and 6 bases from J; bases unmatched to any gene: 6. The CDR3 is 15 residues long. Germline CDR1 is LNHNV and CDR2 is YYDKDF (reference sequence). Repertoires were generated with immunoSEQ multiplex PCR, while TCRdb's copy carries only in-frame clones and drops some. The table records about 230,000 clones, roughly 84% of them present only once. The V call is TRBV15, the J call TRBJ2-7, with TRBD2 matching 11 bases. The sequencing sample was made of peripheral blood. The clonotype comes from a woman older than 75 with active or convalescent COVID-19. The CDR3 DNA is TGTGCCACCAGCAGAACCTTAGCGGGAGGGTCCGAGCAGTACTTC. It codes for CATSRTLAGGSEQYF.